These 18 T cell receptor beta chains were all obtained from the same sample, sequenced in a study of blood T cell repertoires in COVID-19. Assay used: immunoSEQ multiplex PCR; TCRdb lists only in-frame clones, some missing. Of more than 95,000 clones in the sample, approximately 87% were seen once. The sequencing input was peripheral blood. The receptors originated from a man aged 25 to 40 with acute or convalescent COVID-19.

The CDR3 sequence is CASSPILGGGQETQYF. The CDR3 region has the DNA TGTGCCAGCAGCCCCATACTAGGGGGGGGCCAAGAGACCCAGTACTTC. V and J are TRBV3-1 (or the pseudogene TRBV3-2) and TRBJ2-5; TRBD2 might be the D (7 bases). V was pared by 4 bases and J by 1 base, with 16 bases between. Germline CDR1 is LGHDT and CDR2 is YNNKEL (reference sequence). CDR3 length equals 16 residues.

This clone was seen once. The identical CDR3 is also encoded by other nucleotide sequences in the sample. The V gene is TRBV6-5, the J gene TRBJ2-5; 11 bases line up with TRBD2. The junction had 3 bases not matched to a gene; V was cut back by 5 bases and J by 1 base. The CDR3 sequence is 15 residues long. CDR1 and CDR2 from the germline V gene are MNHEY and SVGAGI. The CDR3 protein is CASSTGLAVQETQYF. CDR3 sequence (DNA): TGTGCCAGCAGTACGGGACTAGCGGTCCAAGAGACCCAGTACTTC.

The gene calls are TRBV9 and TRBJ1-2; D is unclear. The CDR3 extends over 15 amino acids. V was shortened by 0 bases and J by 2 bases, with 11 bases between the two germline ends. Germline V gene data show CDR1 as SGDLS and CDR2 as YYNGEE. The CDR3 sequence is CASSVDGTGNYGYTF. Here the CDR3 DNA reads TGTGCCAGCAGCGTAGATGGCACCGGGAACTATGGCTACACCTTC.

This sequence joins TRBV19 and TRBJ1-1; D is unresolved. This CDR3 spans 13 amino acids. In germline, CDR1 is LNHDA, CDR2 SQIVND (reference sequence). The ends were cut back, 4 bases at V and 4 bases at J, with 10 bases in the middle. Here the CDR3 reads CASSTRRSTEAFF. The CDR3 bases are TGTGCCAGTAGTACCCGAAGGAGCACTGAAGCTTTCTTT.

The chain uses TRBV5-4 and TRBJ2-5; 11 nucleotides agree with TRBD1. V shed 5 bases and J 5 bases; nucleotides not matched to a gene: 11. The CDR3 runs to 16 residues. The germline CDR1 and CDR2 sequences are SGHNT and YYREEE (reference sequence). CDR3 sequence (DNA): TGTGCCAGCAGGGAATGGGACAGGGGGTCCGATGAGACCCAGTACTTC. It is translated as CASREWDRGSDETQYF.

The gene calls are TRBV7-2 and TRBJ2-1; D gene uncertain. The V end lost 1 base, the J end lost 4 bases, and 5 bases lay between the germline ends. The CDR3 sequence is 13 residues long. Germline V CDR1 and CDR2: SGHTA, FQGNSA. CDR3 sequence reads: CASSLGLYNEQFF. The CDR3 nucleotides read TGTGCCAGCAGCTTAGGGCTGTACAATGAGCAGTTCTTC.

This clone was counted once. The chain couples TRBV6-1 to TRBJ1-5; D gene unclear. Trimming took 1 base from V and 6 from J, leaving 16 bases between them. The germline V gene has CDR1 MNHNS and CDR2 SASEGT. The CDR3 loop spans 16 amino acids. CDR3 protein: CASSEVAVRGRQPQHF. The CDR3 region has the DNA TGTGCCAGCAGTGAAGTTGCAGTCCGAGGGCGTCAGCCCCAGCATTTT.

The chain employs TRBV9 and TRBJ2-5; 8 bases match TRBD2. This CDR3 spans 15 amino acids. Germline CDR1 reads SGDLS; CDR2 reads YYNGEE. Trimming removed 4 bases from V and 5 bases from J; junction bases left unmatched: 10. CDR3: CASSTMTSVSETQYF. The CDR3 DNA follows: TGTGCCAGCAGCACTATGACTAGCGTCTCGGAGACCCAGTACTTC. Looking up the rest from reference TRBV9 and TRBJ2-5 gives the full variable domain: DSGVTQTPKHLITATGQRVTLRCSPRSGDLSVYWYQQSLDQGLQFLIQYYNGEERAKGNILERFSAQQFPDLHSELNLSSLELGDSALYFCASSTMTSVSETQYFGPGTRLLVL.

CDR3 in DNA: TGTGCCAGCAACAGACTAGCGGGGCCCTACAATGAGCAGTTCTTC. Its protein product is CASNRLAGPYNEQFF. This sequence joins TRBV6-5 and TRBJ2-1; 11 positions match TRBD2. CDR1 is MNHEY and CDR2 is SVGAGI in the germline V gene. V dropped 7 bases and J dropped 2; count of bases not matched to a gene: 4. The CDR3 runs to 15 residues.

This clone was detected once. This chain joins TRBV4-2 and TRBJ2-3, with 7 bases aligning to TRBD2. The V gene's germline CDR1 is LGHNA and CDR2 YNFKEQ. Germline trimming cut 1 base from V and 2 bases from J; bases unmatched to any gene: 3. There are 15 residues in the CDR3. The chain's CDR3 is CASSQGSGFTDTQYF. Here the CDR3 DNA reads TGTGCCAGCAGCCAAGGTAGCGGGTTCACAGATACGCAGTATTTT.

The chain is built from TRBV7-2 and TRBJ2-5; tentatively, D is TRBD1 (6 bases). Germline values: CDR1 SGHTA, CDR2 FQGNSA. The length of the CDR3 is 15 residues. V gave up 3 bases and J gave up 4 bases, with 15 bases separating them. CDR3 loop: CASSLSGAGVETQYF. CDR3 DNA sequence: TGTGCCAGCAGCTTGTCCGGGGCAGGGGTAGAGACCCAGTACTTC. The variable domain in full, with the rest retrieved from reference TRBV7-2 and TRBJ2-5, is GAGVSQSPSNKVTEKGKDVELRCDPISGHTALYWYRQSLGQGLEFLIYFQGNSAPDKSGLPSDRFSAERTGGSVSTLTIQRTQQEDSAVYLCASSLSGAGVETQYFGPGTRLLVL.

This clone was seen a few times. This rearrangement joins TRBV19 to TRBJ2-2; D perhaps matches TRBD2 (6 bases). The CDR3 extends over 14 amino acids. Germline V gene lookup returns CDR1 LNHDA and CDR2 SQIVND (reference sequence). V lost 1 base to trimming and J lost 6 bases, with 9 bases between them. Written as DNA, the CDR3 is TGTGCCAGTAGTATAGGCAGGGAGGCCGGGGAGCTGTTTTTT. This gives the protein CASSIGREAGELFF.

This clone appeared a single time. The V call is TRBV7-2, the J call TRBJ2-7, with D tentatively TRBD2 (6 bases). Deletions cut 5 bases from V and 0 bases from J, with 11 bases between. Per germline, CDR1 SGHTA and CDR2 FQGNSA. The CDR3 extends over 14 amino acids. CDR3 nucleotides: TGTGCCAGCAGCCCAATAGCGGCCTCCTACGAGCAGTACTTC. Translation: CASSPIAASYEQYF.

This clone has a handful of counts. The genes are TRBV6-5 and TRBJ2-1, with D maybe TRBD1 (8 bases). Germline loops: CDR1 MNHEY, CDR2 SVGAGI. This CDR3 has 15 amino acids. The V and J ends lost 7 bases and 4 bases respectively, with 17 bases between them. CDR3 sequence: CASTAGQGGYNEQFF. CDR3 in DNA: TGTGCCAGCACCGCCGGACAGGGAGGGTACAATGAGCAGTTCTTC.

This clone was recorded only once. The chain joins TRBV7-9 to TRBJ2-5, with 7 positions matching TRBD2. V lost 5 bases and J lost 3; bases outside the gene matches: 15. This CDR3 spans 17 amino acids. In germline, CDR1 is SEHNR, CDR2 FQNEAQ (reference sequence). Here the CDR3 DNA reads TGTGCCAGCAGCCCTCATCCCGGAGGACTAGAGAAAGAGACCCAGTACTTC. Amino acid sequence: CASSPHPGGLEKETQYF.

The J gene is TRBJ2-1, the V gene TRBV5-1; 13 bases match TRBD2. This CDR3 is 17 amino acids long. Germline CDR1 is SGHRS and CDR2 is YFSETQ. V dropped 4 bases and J dropped 0; count of bases not matched to a gene: 4. This CDR3 reads CASSPWTSGSSYNEQFF. The CDR3, as DNA: TGCGCCAGCAGCCCATGGACTAGCGGGAGCTCCTACAATGAGCAGTTCTTC.

This rearrangement joins TRBV11-2 to TRBJ2-2; 8 nucleotides agree with TRBD1. Germline V lookup: CDR1 SGHAT, CDR2 FQNNGV. J was trimmed by 5 bases and V by 5 bases; bases with no gene match: 4. The CDR3 is 14 residues long. The CDR3 DNA is TGTGCCAGCAGCCACAGGGGGAGTACCGGGGAGCTGTTTTTT. It is translated as CASSHRGSTGELFF.

A single count supports this clone. The V and J genes are TRBV25-1 and TRBJ1-2; 10 nucleotides agree with TRBD1. CDR3 length: 14 residues. From germline, CDR1 is MGHDK and CDR2 SYGVNS. The V segment lost 6 bases and the J segment 7 bases; nucleotides outside the gene matches: 8. CDR3 coding DNA: TGTGCCAGCAGAGGGACAGGGGAGTCGTTTGGCTACACCTTC. Protein sequence: CASRGTGESFGYTF.